The source of this TCR beta chain is a study of stem cell transplantation in POMP-related autoinflammatory disease (dated by TCRdb to the early 2020s). In the study overall: The study hypothesized that defective thymoproteasomes impair MHC class I-dependent CD8+ T-cell differentiation and positive selection, skewing the TRB repertoire. To find out how POMP deficiency affects T-cell receptor beta repertoire diversity and CDR3 characteristics, high-throughput TRB sequencing was used. Prior to transplant, the patients had CD4+ naive T-cell skewing, low CD8+ T-cell proportions, and decreased T-cell cytokine secretion.

Broad study findings and their caveats: A restricted number of unique TRB V-J gene pairings was observed in PRAID patients. In PRAID patients, the trend toward lower diversity and increased clonality reached statistical significance only for regulatory T cells. Across all analyzed T-cell subsets, PRAID patients tended toward lower TRB diversity and higher clonality.

CDR1 MNHNS and CDR2 SASEGT were looked up in the germline V gene. V is clipped by 5 bases and J by 0 bases, and the sequence between their germline boundaries is 14 bases long. Taken from cysteine to phenylalanine, the CDR3 has 15 residues. The sequence is cut down to CDR3 DNA, 45 bases in frame from base 1. To note about this clone: Its antigen is still unknown. No base quality information exists; no much larger clone differs at one position.

The time point label here, explained by the study, means: before hematopoietic stem cell transplant. PRAID was characterized by prominent immunodeficiency alongside autoinflammation. Before TRB sequencing, the T-cell subsets, namely conventional T cells, CD8+ T cells, regulatory T cells, and T follicular helper cells, were sorted. Libraries were constructed by the immunoSEQ multiplex PCR assay. On the study's bioinformatics: Shannon entropy, which accounts for clonal size distribution, was used to quantify repertoire diversity. Clonotype distribution inequality was measured with the Gini-Simpson index (Simpson_1-D). Drawn from immuneACCESS, this table holds only the in-frame rearrangements with V and J called that TCRdb kept. Clones are partly lost; checked studies trace under half to an unresolved V gene and leave the rest unexplained. The V and J calls and clone size are taken from that table; D and trimming were inferred from the DNA. The sample table lists about 32,000 clones, just over 85% of them with a count of one. The ten largest clones take up over 0.6% of the sample.

The origin of this receptor is a human donor with POMP-related autoinflammation and immune dysregulation (PRAID). The chain couples TRBV6-1 to TRBJ2-7; the D match is possibly TRBD1 or TRBD2, with 5 bases aligned in each. The material was CD4+ T cells from PBMCs, obtained before stem cell transplantation. The DNA reads as follows: TGTGCCAGCAGTACCCACGGGGCCATCTCCTACGAGCAGTACTTC. Its translation is CASSTHGAISYEQYF.